The 23 T cell receptor beta chains presented below share a single source sample, sequenced in a study of cytomegalovirus exposure and HLA in healthy donors. This PCR relied on a set of 60 Vbeta primers and 13 Jbeta primers. Produced via immunoSEQ multiplex PCR; TCRdb's table is partial and in-frame only. The sample holds about 140,000 clones, more than 75% seen once. Input material: PBMCs. These receptors were obtained from a female donor in good health and CMV-seronegative.

The chain couples TRBV5-1 to TRBJ2-7; 8 bases match TRBD1. The CDR3 is 15 residues long. Germline values: CDR1 SGHRS, CDR2 YFSETQ. The V gene end was trimmed by 1 base and the J gene end by 3 bases; junction bases not matched to a gene: 6. The CDR3 protein is CASSLLQGAFYEQYF. The CDR3 bases are TGCGCCAGCAGCTTGCTTCAGGGGGCGTTCTACGAGCAGTACTTC.

The chain is built from TRBV5-4 and TRBJ2-3, with D tentatively TRBD2 (5 bases). The CDR3 covers 14 residues. V lost 4 bases, J lost 0 bases, and 9 bases lay in between. Per germline, CDR1 SGHNT and CDR2 YYREEE (reference sequence). The DNA for the CDR3 is TGTGCCAGCAGCCCGCGGGTCAGCACAGATACGCAGTATTTT. This sequence encodes CASSPRVSTDTQYF.

The genes are TRBV29-1 and TRBJ2-2; D is perhaps TRBD2 (5 bases). Germline V gene sequence: CDR1 SQVTM, CDR2 ANQGSEA. The germline V and J ends were trimmed by 7 bases and 0 bases, with 21 bases remaining between them. CDR3 length equals 17 residues. CDR3 in amino acids: CSGLSNYAGANTGELFF. Written as DNA, the CDR3 is TGCAGCGGGCTCTCAAACTACGCGGGCGCGAACACCGGGGAGCTGTTTTTT.

This sequence joins TRBV5-1 and TRBJ2-5; a possible D gene is TRBD2 (6 bases). Trimming pared 3 bases from V and 1 base from J, leaving 13 bases between. CDR3 length equals 15 residues. Germline V gene lookup returns CDR1 SGHRS and CDR2 YFSETQ. The DNA for the CDR3 is TGCGCCAGCAGCTCTCAAGCGGGCACCCAAGAGACCCAGTACTTC. Protein product: CASSSQAGTQETQYF.

The V gene is TRBV30, the J gene TRBJ2-1; 10 nucleotides align to TRBD2. This CDR3 is 15 amino acids long. V dropped 0 bases and J dropped 5; count of bases not matched to a gene: 4. CDR1 is GTSNPN, CDR2 SVGIG, per germline (reference sequence). The CDR3 DNA reads TGTGCCTGGAGTGTATGGACTAGCGGAAACAATGAGCAGTTCTTC. Protein: CAWSVWTSGNNEQFF.

In this sample, this clone turned up a few times. The chain couples TRBV29-1 to TRBJ1-1; 8 bases align to TRBD1. The CDR3 sequence is 13 residues long. Germline lookup yields CDR1 SQVTM and CDR2 ANQGSEA. J lost 4 bases, V lost 8 bases, and 9 bases had no gene match. Here the CDR3 reads CSFYRGGVTEAFF. CDR3 DNA sequence: TGCAGCTTTTACAGGGGGGGGGTCACTGAAGCTTTCTTT.

The chain carries TRBV5-6 and TRBJ2-3; D is perhaps TRBD2 (5 bases). The CDR3 is 13 residues long. Per germline, CDR1 SGHDT and CDR2 YYEEEE. The V end was cut by 9 bases, the J end by 5 bases, with 16 bases between. This chain's CDR3 is CATSQTGKDTQYF. The CDR3 DNA reads TGTGCCACCAGTCAGACGGGAAAAGATACGCAGTATTTT.

This chain joins TRBV9 and TRBJ1-5, with 9 bases that match TRBD1. The CDR3 runs 14 residues. Looked up from germline, CDR1 is SGDLS and CDR2 is YYNGEE. The V segment lost 3 bases and the J segment 2 bases; nucleotides outside the gene matches: 0. CDR3 in amino acids: CASSGTGGNQPQHF. The DNA of the CDR3 is TGTGCCAGCAGCGGGACAGGGGGCAATCAGCCCCAGCATTTT.

This chain uses TRBV5-1 with TRBJ2-7, with 10 nucleotides matching TRBD1. J was trimmed by 7 bases and V by 2 bases; bases with no gene match: 9. CDR3 length: 15 amino acids. Germline-derived CDR1 and CDR2 are SGHRS and YFSETQ. The CDR3 coding sequence is TGCGCCAGCAGCTTTAGGACAGGGGGTCAGGTGGAGCAGTACTTC. Its protein is CASSFRTGGQVEQYF.

The CDR3 DNA reads TGTGCCAGCAGCTTAGCGTATGTCTACGAGCAGTACTTC. Its translation: CASSLAYVYEQYF. This sequence joins TRBV7-2 and TRBJ2-7; D not resolved. V was cut by 0 bases and J by 3 bases, with 6 bases left in between. The length of the CDR3 is 13 residues. CDR1 is SGHTA, CDR2 FQGNSA, per germline.

This chain joins TRBV2 and TRBJ2-1, with D perhaps TRBD1 (5 bases). Germline V gene data show CDR1 as SNHLY and CDR2 as FYNNEI. Deletions cut 4 bases from V and 3 bases from J, with 7 bases between. CDR3 size: 13 residues. The CDR3: CASSGQGYNEQFF. CDR3 coding DNA: TGTGCCAGCAGTGGCCAGGGCTACAATGAGCAGTTCTTC.

The chain employs TRBV2 and TRBJ2-4, with D possibly matching TRBD2 (6 bases). The CDR3 length is 13 residues. CDR1 is SNHLY, CDR2 FYNNEI, per germline. Trimming pared 8 bases from V and 7 bases from J, leaving 15 bases between. The CDR3 protein is CASEASRGNIQYF. CDR3 DNA sequence: TGTGCCAGCGAGGCTAGCCGGGGGAACATTCAGTACTTC.

This clone was detected only once. The gene calls are TRBV5-8 and TRBJ1-4, with TRBD1 matching 7 bases. The CDR3 is 15 residues long. V trimming: 0 bases; J trimming: 8 bases; junction bases outside the gene matches: 7. Germline CDR1 reads SGHTS; CDR2 reads YDEGEE. The CDR3 nucleotides read TGTGCCAGCAGCTTGGGACAGGGCCTAGGCGAAAAACTGTTTTTT. Translated: CASSLGQGLGEKLFF.

This clone has a handful of counts. The chain is built from TRBV19 and TRBJ1-1; D unclear. The germline CDR1 and CDR2 sequences are LNHDA and SQIVND (reference sequence). The CDR3 is 13 amino acids. The V and J ends lost 0 bases and 8 bases respectively, with 10 bases between them. CDR3 coding DNA: TGTGCCAGTAGTATAGATCGAGGGAGGGAAGCTTTCTTT. Translated, it gives CASSIDRGREAFF.

The chain is built from TRBV11-2 and TRBJ2-7; 7 bases align to TRBD2. The germline V gene encodes CDR1 SGHAT and CDR2 FQNNGV. The CDR3 consists of 12 residues. After removal of 5 bases from V and 3 bases from J, the junction contained 1 base not matched to a gene. CDR3 amino acids: CASSGGGYEQYF. CDR3 coding DNA: TGTGCCAGCAGCGGCGGGGGCTACGAGCAGTACTTC. Supplemented by reference TRBV11-2 and TRBJ2-7, the full variable domain reads EAGVAQSPRYKIIEKRQSVAFWCNPISGHATLYWYQQILGQGPKLLIQFQNNGVVDDSQLPKDRFSAERLKGVDSTLKIQPAKLEDSAVYLCASSGGGYEQYFGPGTRLTVT.

This sequence joins TRBV6-5 and TRBJ1-3; 7 nucleotides agree with TRBD1. V was clipped by 6 bases and J by 3 bases; unmatched bases: 8. The CDR3 length is 15 residues. Per germline, CDR1 MNHEY and CDR2 SVGAGI. CDR3 in amino acids: CASRHRGFGGNTIYF. The CDR3 DNA reads TGTGCCAGCAGGCACAGGGGTTTTGGTGGAAACACCATATATTTT.

The CDR3: CASSMDRVVLGTEAFF. The CDR3 nucleotides are TGCGCCAGCAGCATGGACAGGGTGGTTTTGGGCACTGAAGCTTTCTTT. J is TRBJ1-1 and V is TRBV5-1; 8 bases are shared with TRBD1. Germline assignment: CDR1 SGHRS and CDR2 YFSETQ. Unmatched junction bases numbered 12, after V lost 4 bases and J lost 4 bases. This CDR3 has 16 residues. The whole variable domain, filled in from reference TRBV5-1 and TRBJ1-1, reads KAGVTQTPRYLIKTRGQQVTLSCSPISGHRSVSWYQQTPGQGLQFLFEYFSETQRNKGNFPGRFSGRQFSNSRSEMNVSTLELGDSALYLCASSMDRVVLGTEAFFGQGTRLTVV.

The chain is built from TRBV19 and TRBJ2-3, with TRBD2 identical over 13 bases. V shed 5 bases and J 6 bases; nucleotides not matched to a gene: 11. Germline CDR1 LNHDA, CDR2 SQIVND (reference sequence). The CDR3 runs 17 residues. The CDR3 protein is CASSVRLAGGGTDTQYF. In nucleotides, the CDR3 is TGTGCCAGTAGTGTCCGACTAGCGGGAGGCGGAACCGATACGCAGTATTTT.

The J gene is TRBJ2-1, the V gene TRBV6-5, with TRBD2 identical over 12 bases. The CDR3 sequence is 14 residues long. Germline V gene sequence: CDR1 MNHEY, CDR2 SVGAGI. The V and J ends lost 4 bases and 8 bases, in that order; junction bases with no gene match: 3. CDR3 amino acids: CASSSSGGGYEQFF. The CDR3 DNA follows: TGTGCCAGCAGTTCTAGCGGGGGGGGCTATGAGCAGTTCTTC.

V and J are TRBV4-3 and TRBJ2-2; D is perhaps TRBD2 (5 bases). Germline CDR1 and CDR2: LGHNA and YSLEER. The CDR3 covers 16 residues. V was pared by 0 bases and J by 7 bases, with 15 bases between. As DNA, the CDR3 is TGCGCCAGCAGCCAAGAGGCGGGCTCCATGCTCGGGGAGCTGTTTTTT. It yields the protein CASSQEAGSMLGELFF.

This chain uses TRBV7-6 with TRBJ2-7, with 9 nucleotides matching TRBD1. CDR3 length equals 15 residues. CDR1 and CDR2 (germline): SGHVS, FNYEAQ. V shed 0 bases, J shed 3 bases, and the junction held 3 bases outside the gene matches. The CDR3 DNA reads TGTGCCAGCAGCTTAGCCGGGACAGGGATCTACGAGCAGTACTTC. It translates to CASSLAGTGIYEQYF.

The V call is TRBV4-3, the J call TRBJ2-7; 8 bases fit TRBD1. Germline CDR1 reads LGHNA; CDR2 reads YSLEER. The V and J ends lost 5 bases and 1 base, in that order; junction bases with no gene match: 7. There are 15 residues in the CDR3. The CDR3, as DNA: TGCGCCAGCAGCGATGACAGGGGAGGATCCTACGAGCAGTACTTC. It specifies CASSDDRGGSYEQYF.

The rearrangement uses TRBV19 and TRBJ2-7, with 11 bases aligning to TRBD1. In germline, CDR1 is LNHDA, CDR2 SQIVND (reference sequence). J lost 2 bases, V lost 5 bases, and 8 bases had no gene match. CDR3 length: 16 amino acids. The CDR3 DNA sequence: TGTGCCAGTAGTTATTCCGGGACAGGGGGTGCCTACGAGCAGTACTTC. It codes for CASSYSGTGGAYEQYF.